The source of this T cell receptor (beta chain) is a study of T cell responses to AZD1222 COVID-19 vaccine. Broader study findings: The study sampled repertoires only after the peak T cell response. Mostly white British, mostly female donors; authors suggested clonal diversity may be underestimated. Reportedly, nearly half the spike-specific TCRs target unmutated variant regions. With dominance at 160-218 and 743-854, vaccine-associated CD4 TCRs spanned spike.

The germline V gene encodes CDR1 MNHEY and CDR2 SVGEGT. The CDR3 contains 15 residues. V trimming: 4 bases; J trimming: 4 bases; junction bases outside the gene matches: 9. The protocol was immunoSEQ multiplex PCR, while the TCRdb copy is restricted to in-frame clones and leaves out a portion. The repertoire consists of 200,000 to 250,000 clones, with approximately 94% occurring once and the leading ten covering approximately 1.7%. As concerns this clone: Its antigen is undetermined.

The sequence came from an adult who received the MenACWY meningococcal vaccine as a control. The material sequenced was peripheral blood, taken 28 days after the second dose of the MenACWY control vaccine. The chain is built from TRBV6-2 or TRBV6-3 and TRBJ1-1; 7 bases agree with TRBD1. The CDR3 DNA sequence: TGTGCCAGCAGTTTTATAAGCAGGGGGAGCACTGAAGCTTTCTTT. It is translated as CASSFISRGSTEAFF.